These 14 T cell receptor beta chains originate from one sample sequenced in a study of CD8+ T cells in alopecia areata. RNA, once extracted, was reverse transcribed into cDNA for use as the sequencing template. Profiled with immunoSEQ multiplex PCR; TCRdb holds only in-frame clones, not every one. The sample has fewer than 40,000 clones; less than 70% are singletons. The sequenced sample was NKG2D-high CD8+ T cells sorted from blood. Source of these receptors: a human donor with alopecia areata.

The gene calls are TRBV4-3 and TRBJ2-7; tentative D call: TRBD2 (6 bases). This CDR3 contains 14 residues. Germline V gene data show CDR1 as LGHNA and CDR2 as YSLEER. V was shortened by 0 bases and J by 4 bases, with 10 bases between the two germline ends. CDR3 in amino acids: CASSQEGGRYEQYF. CDR3 coding DNA: TGCGCCAGCAGCCAAGAAGGAGGGCGGTACGAGCAGTACTTC.

This rearrangement joins TRBV27 to TRBJ1-4, with 10 nucleotides matching TRBD1. The V gene end was trimmed by 5 bases and the J gene end by 8 bases; junction bases not matched to a gene: 5. CDR3 length equals 14 residues. CDR1 and CDR2 (germline): MNHEY, SMNVEV (reference sequence). For the CDR3, the DNA is TGTGCCAGCAGTGTCGGGACAGGGGTCGAAAAACTGTTTTTT. It codes for CASSVGTGVEKLFF.

The chain joins TRBV11-2 to TRBJ2-4, with D uncertain. Germline values: CDR1 SGHAT, CDR2 FQNNGV. This CDR3 comprises 17 residues. Deletions cut 1 base from V and 0 bases from J, with 13 bases between. CDR3 in amino acids: CASSLAMERLAKNIQYF. CDR3 bases: TGTGCCAGCAGCTTAGCCATGGAGAGACTAGCCAAAAACATTCAGTACTTC.

The chain uses TRBV5-5 and TRBJ1-2; D remains unclear. CDR3 size: 14 residues. V was cut by 1 base and J by 6 bases, with 13 bases left in between. Germline lookup yields CDR1 SGHKS and CDR2 YYEKEE (reference sequence). CDR3 in DNA: TGTGCCAGCAGCTTGCTCCCACTGCGGGATGGCTACACCTTC. This codes for CASSLLPLRDGYTF.

This chain connects TRBV4-3 to TRBJ2-2; unclear D gene. Trimming removed 2 bases at V and 5 bases at J, with 15 bases between. CDR3 length: 16 amino acids. CDR1 is LGHNA, CDR2 YSLEER, per germline. The CDR3 region is CASSQSMSIQTGELFF. DNA for the CDR3: TGCGCCAGCAGCCAATCGATGTCGATACAGACCGGGGAGCTGTTTTTT.

V and J are TRBV5-4 and TRBJ2-1; weak D call: TRBD1 (5 bases). Germline CDR1 is SGHNT and CDR2 is YYREEE (reference sequence). The CDR3 sequence is 15 residues long. Trimming shortened V by 4 bases and J by 1 base, and 12 bases separated the two germline ends. The CDR3 protein is CASSPRAGSYNEQFF. The CDR3, as DNA: TGTGCCAGCAGCCCCCGGGCAGGGTCCTACAATGAGCAGTTCTTC.

This clone turned up a few times. The rearrangement links TRBV7-9 to TRBJ2-1, with 8 bases matching TRBD2. CDR1 and CDR2 from the germline V gene are SEHNR and FQNEAQ (reference sequence). CDR3 size: 16 residues. V gave up 5 bases and J gave up 3 bases; unmatched junction bases: 9. The CDR3 is CASSNSGTSNYNEQFF. The CDR3 nucleotides read TGTGCCAGCAGCAATAGCGGGACCTCTAACTACAATGAGCAGTTCTTC.

This clone was recorded once. The chain links TRBV4-1 to TRBJ2-7, with D unresolved. Germline V gene data show CDR1 as MGHRA and CDR2 as YSYEKL. Trimming stripped 2 bases from V and 3 bases from J, with 8 bases between. The CDR3 length is 13 residues. The CDR3: CASSQTAFYEQYF. CDR3 DNA: TGCGCCAGCAGCCAAACAGCCTTCTACGAGCAGTACTTC.

The chain has TRBV7-3 and TRBJ2-1, with 7 bases that match TRBD1. V trimming: 5 bases; J trimming: 3 bases; junction bases outside the gene matches: 10. The CDR3 covers 16 residues. CDR1 SGHTA and CDR2 FQGTGA come from the germline V gene. CDR3 bases: TGTGCCAGCAGCCCGACTGGACAGGCTCGCTACAATGAGCAGTTCTTC. This sequence encodes CASSPTGQARYNEQFF.

The chain carries TRBV2 and TRBJ2-4, with TRBD2 as a possible D gene (7 bases). The germline V gene encodes CDR1 SNHLY and CDR2 FYNNEI. The CDR3 consists of 17 residues. V was cut by 8 bases and J by 6 bases, with 26 bases left in between. This CDR3 reads CASLGTWRGTNPNIQYF. In DNA, the CDR3 is TGTGCCAGCCTTGGGACGTGGAGGGGGACTAACCCAAACATTCAGTACTTC.

The V call is TRBV9, the J call TRBJ1-1, with a tentative D call TRBD1 (6 bases). V dropped 4 bases and J dropped 4 bases, with 23 bases sitting between them. This CDR3 has 17 residues. CDR1 is SGDLS, CDR2 YYNGEE, per germline. The DNA for the CDR3 is TGTGCCAGCAGCTCGTTAGGGGGGCTAAGGTTGGTCACTGAAGCTTTCTTT. Protein sequence: CASSSLGGLRLVTEAFF.

The chain links TRBV29-1 to TRBJ2-2; 7 bases map to TRBD2. The CDR3 sequence is 18 residues long. Germline V CDR1 and CDR2: SQVTM, ANQGSEA. The trim removed 0 bases at V and 3 bases at J, leaving 13 bases unmatched. CDR3 sequence (DNA): TGCAGCGTTGAAGAATTTTCGTTAGCGGGCGCGTACACCGGGGAGCTGTTTTTT. It translates to CSVEEFSLAGAYTGELFF.

The V and J genes are TRBV6-1 and TRBJ2-4; no definite D call. CDR3 length: 13 amino acids. The germline V gene has CDR1 MNHNS and CDR2 SASEGT. The ends were cut back, 8 bases at V and 8 bases at J, with 16 bases in the middle. The CDR3 bases are TGTGCCAGCTCCCCTCCCCCCTGGCACATTCAGTACTTC. As protein: CASSPPPWHIQYF.

This clone showed up just a few times. The chain recombines TRBV19 with TRBJ2-2; D remains unclear. The V end was cut by 5 bases, the J end by 7 bases, with 11 bases between. CDR1 is LNHDA and CDR2 is SQIVND in the germline V gene (reference sequence). This CDR3 is 13 amino acids long. CDR3 loop: CASSPVLFGELFF. CDR3 nucleotides: TGTGCCAGTAGTCCCGTCTTGTTCGGGGAGCTGTTTTTT.